This T cell receptor beta chain was captured in a study of blood T cell repertoires in COVID-19. Across the study: The study drew acute and convalescent COVID-19 samples from the United States, Italy and Spain. Sample material is recorded as cDNA or gDNA derived from T cells, B-cell-depleted T cells, or PBMCs.

This clone was found once. Original methodology: Reference gene primers were amplified, and this amplification served to estimate nucleated cell counts. This table comes from immunoSEQ multiplex PCR, and its TCRdb copy is limited to in-frame clones, with some not included. For V, J and clone size, that table is used; D and trimming come from the DNA. The sample lists over 200,000 clones, approximately 91% occurring once. The sample comprised peripheral blood. The sequence was collected from a man in his 60s who had recovered from COVID-19.

Here the CDR3 reads CASSPRERTTVGGNTGELFF. The CDR3 nucleotides read TGCGCCAGCAGCCCCCGGGAAAGGACTACCGTCGGCGGGAACACCGGGGAGCTGTTTTTT. The gene calls are TRBV5-1 and TRBJ2-2, with a possible D match to TRBD2 (6 bases). CDR3 length equals 20 residues. Germline values: CDR1 SGHRS, CDR2 YFSETQ. The V and J ends lost 4 bases and 1 base respectively, with 26 bases between them.